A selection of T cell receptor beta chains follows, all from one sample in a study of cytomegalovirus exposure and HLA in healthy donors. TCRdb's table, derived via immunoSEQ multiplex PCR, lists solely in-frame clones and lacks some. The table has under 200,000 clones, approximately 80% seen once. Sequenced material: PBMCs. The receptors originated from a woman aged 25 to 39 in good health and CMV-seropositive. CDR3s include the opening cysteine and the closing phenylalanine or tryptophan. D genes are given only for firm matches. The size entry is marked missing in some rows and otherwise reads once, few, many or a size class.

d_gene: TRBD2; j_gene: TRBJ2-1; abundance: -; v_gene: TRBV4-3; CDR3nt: TGCGCCAGCAGCCAAGGAATGTGGGCGGGGGGGAATGAGCAGTTCTTC; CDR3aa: CASSQGMWAGGNEQFF
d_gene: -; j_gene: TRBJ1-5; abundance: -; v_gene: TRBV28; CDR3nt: TGTGCCAGCGGGTATCCGGGACTCTCCTTAGGCAATCAGCCCCAGCATTTT; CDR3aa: CASGYPGLSLGNQPQHF
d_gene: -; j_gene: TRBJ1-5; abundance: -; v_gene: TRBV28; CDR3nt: TGTGCCAGCAGCATAACAGGGATCGGGGTTAGCAATCAGCCCCAGCATTTT; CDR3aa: CASSITGIGVSNQPQHF
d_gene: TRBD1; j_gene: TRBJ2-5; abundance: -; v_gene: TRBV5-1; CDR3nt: TGCGCCAGCATAAAGCTCGGCAGGGGGTACCAAGAGACCCAGTACTTC; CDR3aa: CASIKLGRGYQETQYF
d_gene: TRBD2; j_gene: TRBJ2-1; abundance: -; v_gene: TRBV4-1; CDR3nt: TGCGCCAGCAGCCAAGATGCCCAGCGGGGGGCCTACTACAATGAGCAGTTCTTC; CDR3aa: CASSQDAQRGAYYNEQFF
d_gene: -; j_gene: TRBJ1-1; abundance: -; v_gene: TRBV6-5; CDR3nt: TGTGCCAGCGGCCCTCTTCGAGGCAACACTGAAGCTTTCTTT; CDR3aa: CASGPLRGNTEAFF
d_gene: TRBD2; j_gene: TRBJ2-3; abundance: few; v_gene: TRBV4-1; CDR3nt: TGCGCCAGCAGCCTCGGACTAGTTGGGACAGATACGCAGTATTTT; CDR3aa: CASSLGLVGTDTQYF
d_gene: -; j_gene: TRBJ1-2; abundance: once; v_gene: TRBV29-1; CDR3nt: TGCAGCGTTGAAAAAGCCTATGGCTACACCTTC; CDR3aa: CSVEKAYGYTF
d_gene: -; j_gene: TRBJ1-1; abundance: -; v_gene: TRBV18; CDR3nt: TGTGCCAGCTCACCCCCCCCAAACACTGAAGCTTTCTTT; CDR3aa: CASSPPPNTEAFF
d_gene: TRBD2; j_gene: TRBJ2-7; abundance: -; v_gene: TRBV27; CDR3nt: TGTGCCAGCAGTTTAGCTTGGGGCGGGGGGGCCGGCGAGCAGTACTTC; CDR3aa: CASSLAWGGGAGEQYF